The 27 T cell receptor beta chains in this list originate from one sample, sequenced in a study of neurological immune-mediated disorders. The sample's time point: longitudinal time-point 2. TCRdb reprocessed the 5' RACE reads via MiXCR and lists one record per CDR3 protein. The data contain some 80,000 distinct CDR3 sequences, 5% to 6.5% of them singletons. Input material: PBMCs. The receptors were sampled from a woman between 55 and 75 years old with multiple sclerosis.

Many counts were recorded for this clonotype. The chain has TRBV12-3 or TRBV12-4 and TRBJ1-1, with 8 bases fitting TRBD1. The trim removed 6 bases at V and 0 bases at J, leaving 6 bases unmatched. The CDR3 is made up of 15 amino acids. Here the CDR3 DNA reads TGTGCCAGCAGCCTTATGACAGGGGTGAACACTGAAGCTTTCTTT. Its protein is CASSLMTGVNTEAFF.

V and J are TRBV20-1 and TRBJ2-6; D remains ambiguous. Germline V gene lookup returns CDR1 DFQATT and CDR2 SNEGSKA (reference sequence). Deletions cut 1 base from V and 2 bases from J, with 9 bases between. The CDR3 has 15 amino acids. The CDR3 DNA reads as TGCAGTGCTAGAGCGGCGGTCGCTGGGGCCAACGTCCTGACTTTC. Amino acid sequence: CSARAAVAGANVLTF.

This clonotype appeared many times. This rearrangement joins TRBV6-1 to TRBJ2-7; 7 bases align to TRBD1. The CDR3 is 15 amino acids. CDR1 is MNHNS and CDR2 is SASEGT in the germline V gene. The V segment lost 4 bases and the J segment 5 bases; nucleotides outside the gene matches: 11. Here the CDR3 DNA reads TGTGCCAGCAGTGCCCGAGACAGGGTAAACCACGAGCAGTACTTC. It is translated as CASSARDRVNHEQYF.

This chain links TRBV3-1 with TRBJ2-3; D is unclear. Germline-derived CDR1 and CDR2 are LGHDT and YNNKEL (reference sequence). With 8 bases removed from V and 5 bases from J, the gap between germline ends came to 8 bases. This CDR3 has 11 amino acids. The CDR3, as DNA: TGTGCCAGCCAAGGCGTAGATACGCAGTATTTT. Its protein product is CASQGVDTQYF.

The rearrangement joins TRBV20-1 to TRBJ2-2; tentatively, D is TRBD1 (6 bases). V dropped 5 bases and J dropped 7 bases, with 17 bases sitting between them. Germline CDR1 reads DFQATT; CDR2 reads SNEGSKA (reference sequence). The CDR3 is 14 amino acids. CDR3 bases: TGCAGTGCTCGCACGGGACATGTAATCGGGGAGCTGTTTTTT. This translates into CSARTGHVIGELFF.

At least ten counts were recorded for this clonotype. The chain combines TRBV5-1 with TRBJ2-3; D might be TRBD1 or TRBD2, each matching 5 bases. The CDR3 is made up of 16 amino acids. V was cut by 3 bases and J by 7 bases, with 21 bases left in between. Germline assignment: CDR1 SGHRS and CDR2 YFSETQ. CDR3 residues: CASSYRDPTPRNTQYF. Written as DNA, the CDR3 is TGCGCCAGCAGCTATCGGGACCCTACGCCACGAAATACGCAGTATTTT.

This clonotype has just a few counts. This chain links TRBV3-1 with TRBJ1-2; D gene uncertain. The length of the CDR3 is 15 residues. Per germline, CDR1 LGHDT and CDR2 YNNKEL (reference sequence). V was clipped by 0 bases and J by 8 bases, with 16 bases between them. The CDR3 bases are TGTGCCAGCAGCCAAGATCGGCCGGTTTATAAGGGCTACACCTTC. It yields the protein CASSQDRPVYKGYTF.

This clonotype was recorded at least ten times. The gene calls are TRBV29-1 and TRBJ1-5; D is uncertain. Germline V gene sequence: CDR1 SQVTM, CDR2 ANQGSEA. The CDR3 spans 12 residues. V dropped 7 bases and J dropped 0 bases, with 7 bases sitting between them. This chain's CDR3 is CSAASSNQPQHF. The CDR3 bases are TGCAGCGCGGCCTCTAGCAATCAGCCCCAGCATTTT.

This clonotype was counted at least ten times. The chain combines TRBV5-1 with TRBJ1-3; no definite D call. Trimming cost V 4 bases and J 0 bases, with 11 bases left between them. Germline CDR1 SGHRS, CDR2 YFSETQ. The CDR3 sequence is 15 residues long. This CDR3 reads CASSIDGDSGNTIYF. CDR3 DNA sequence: TGCGCCAGCAGCATAGACGGGGACTCTGGAAACACCATATATTTT. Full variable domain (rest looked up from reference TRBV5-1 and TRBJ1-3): KAGVTQTPRYLIKTRGQQVTLSCSPISGHRSVSWYQQTPGQGLQFLFEYFSETQRNKGNFPGRFSGRQFSNSRSEMNVSTLELGDSALYLCASSIDGDSGNTIYFGEGSWLTVV.

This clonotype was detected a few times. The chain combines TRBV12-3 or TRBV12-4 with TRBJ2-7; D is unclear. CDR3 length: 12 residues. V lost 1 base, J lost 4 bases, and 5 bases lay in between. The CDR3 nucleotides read TGTGCCAGCAGTTTAGTCCGGTACGAGCAGTACTTC. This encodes CASSLVRYEQYF.

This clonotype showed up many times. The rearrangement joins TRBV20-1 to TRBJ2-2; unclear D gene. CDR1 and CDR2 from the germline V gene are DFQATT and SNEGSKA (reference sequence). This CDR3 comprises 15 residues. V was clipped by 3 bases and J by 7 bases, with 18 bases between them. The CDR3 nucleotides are TGCAGTGCTAGGATCGGGCTAGGGTTTAACGGGGAGCTGTTTTTT. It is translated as CSARIGLGFNGELFF.

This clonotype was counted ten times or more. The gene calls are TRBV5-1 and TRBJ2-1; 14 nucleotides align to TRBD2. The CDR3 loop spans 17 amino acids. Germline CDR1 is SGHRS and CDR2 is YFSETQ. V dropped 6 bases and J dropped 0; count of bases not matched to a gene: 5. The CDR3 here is CASKGTSGGNSYNEQFF. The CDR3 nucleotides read TGCGCCAGCAAAGGGACTAGCGGGGGTAACTCCTACAATGAGCAGTTCTTC.

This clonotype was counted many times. CDR3 DNA sequence: TGTGCCAGCAGCTTGGAGGTTAGCGATGAGCAGTTCTTC. It yields the protein CASSLEVSDEQFF. V and J are TRBV5-6 and TRBJ2-1, with D possibly being TRBD2 (5 bases). V dropped 0 bases and J dropped 8 bases, with 9 bases sitting between them. CDR3 length equals 13 residues. CDR1 is SGHDT, CDR2 YYEEEE, per germline.

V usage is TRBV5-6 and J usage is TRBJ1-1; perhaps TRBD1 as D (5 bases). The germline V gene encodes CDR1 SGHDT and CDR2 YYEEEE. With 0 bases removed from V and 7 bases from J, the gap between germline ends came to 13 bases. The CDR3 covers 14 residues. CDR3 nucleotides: TGTGCCAGCAGCTTGGAAAGGGGAGTGGGTGAAGCTTTCTTT. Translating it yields CASSLERGVGEAFF. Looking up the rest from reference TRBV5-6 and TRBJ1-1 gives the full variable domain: DAGVTQSPTHLIKTRGQQVTLRCSPKSGHDTVSWYQQALGQGPQFIFQYYEEEERQRGNFPDRFSGHQFPNYSSELNVNALLLGDSALYLCASSLERGVGEAFFGQGTRLTVV.

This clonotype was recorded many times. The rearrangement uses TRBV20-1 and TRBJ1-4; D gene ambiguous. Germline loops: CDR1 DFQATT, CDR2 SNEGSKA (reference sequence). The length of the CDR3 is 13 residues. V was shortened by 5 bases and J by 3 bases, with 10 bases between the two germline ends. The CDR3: CSAPGRANEKLFF. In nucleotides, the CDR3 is TGCAGTGCTCCGGGGAGGGCTAATGAAAAACTGTTTTTT.

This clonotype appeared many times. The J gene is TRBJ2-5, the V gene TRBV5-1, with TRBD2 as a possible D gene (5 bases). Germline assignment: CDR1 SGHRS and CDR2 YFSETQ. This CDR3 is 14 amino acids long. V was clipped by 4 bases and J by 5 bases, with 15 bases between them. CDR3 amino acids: CASSPDQPGETQYF. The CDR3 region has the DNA TGCGCCAGCAGCCCTGACCAGCCGGGGGAGACCCAGTACTTC.

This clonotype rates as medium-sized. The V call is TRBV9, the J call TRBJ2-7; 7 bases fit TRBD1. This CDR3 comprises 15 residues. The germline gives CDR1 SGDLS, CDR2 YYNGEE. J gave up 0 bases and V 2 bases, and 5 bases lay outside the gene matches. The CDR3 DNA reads TGTGCCAGCAGCGTCGGACAGGCGTCCTCCTACGAGCAGTACTTC. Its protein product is CASSVGQASSYEQYF.

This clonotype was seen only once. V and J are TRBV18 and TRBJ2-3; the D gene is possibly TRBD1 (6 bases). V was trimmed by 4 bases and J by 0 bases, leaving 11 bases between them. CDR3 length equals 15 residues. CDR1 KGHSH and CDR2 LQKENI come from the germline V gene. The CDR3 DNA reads TGTGCCAGCTCACTTTTCGGACAGAGCACAGATACGCAGTATTTT. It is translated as CASSLFGQSTDTQYF. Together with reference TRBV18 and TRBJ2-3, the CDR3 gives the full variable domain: NAGVMQNPRHLVRRRGQEARLRCSPMKGHSHVYWYRQLPEEGLKFMVYLQKENIIDESGMPKERFSAEFPKEGPSILRIQQVVRGDSAAYFCASSLFGQSTDTQYFGPGTRLTVL.

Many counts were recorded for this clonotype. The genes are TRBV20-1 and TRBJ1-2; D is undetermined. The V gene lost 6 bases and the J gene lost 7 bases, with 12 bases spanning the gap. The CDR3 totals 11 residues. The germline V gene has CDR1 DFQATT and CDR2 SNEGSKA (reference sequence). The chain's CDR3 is CSAQLIRGYTF. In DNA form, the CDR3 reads TGCAGTGCCCAGCTCATCCGTGGCTACACCTTC.

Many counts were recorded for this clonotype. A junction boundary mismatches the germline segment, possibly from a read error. The CDR3: CASSSGKQGRNSPLHF. DNA for the CDR3: TGTGCTAGCAGCTCGGGAAAACAGGGCCGTAATTCACCCCTCCACTTT. This chain uses TRBV7-7 with TRBJ1-6; possible D gene TRBD1, 6 bases. This CDR3 has 16 residues. Germline assignment: CDR1 SSHAT and CDR2 FNYEAQ (reference sequence).

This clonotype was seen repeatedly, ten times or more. CDR3 DNA: TGTGCCAGCAGCGGACAGGGAAGTCCGGGCTACACCTTC. It yields the protein CASSGQGSPGYTF. The chain uses TRBV4-2 and TRBJ1-2, with TRBD1 matching over 8 bases. The CDR3 runs to 13 residues. Germline V CDR1 and CDR2: LGHNA, YNFKEQ. With V trimmed by 5 bases and J by 8 bases, 7 bases remained unmatched.

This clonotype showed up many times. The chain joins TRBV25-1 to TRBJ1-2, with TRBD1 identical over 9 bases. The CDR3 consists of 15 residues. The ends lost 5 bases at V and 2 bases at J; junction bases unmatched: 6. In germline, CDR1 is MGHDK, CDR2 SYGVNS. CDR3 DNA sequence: TGTGCCAGCAGTCAAAGGACAGGGGCGAACTATGGCTACACCTTC. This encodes CASSQRTGANYGYTF.

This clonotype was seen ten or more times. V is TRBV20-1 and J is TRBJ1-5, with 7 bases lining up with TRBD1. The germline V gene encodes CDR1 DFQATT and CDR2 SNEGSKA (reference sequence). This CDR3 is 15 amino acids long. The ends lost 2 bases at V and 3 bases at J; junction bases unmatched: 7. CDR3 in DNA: TGCAGTGCTAGAAAAAGACAGGGTCACAATCAGCCCCAGCATTTT. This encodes CSARKRQGHNQPQHF.

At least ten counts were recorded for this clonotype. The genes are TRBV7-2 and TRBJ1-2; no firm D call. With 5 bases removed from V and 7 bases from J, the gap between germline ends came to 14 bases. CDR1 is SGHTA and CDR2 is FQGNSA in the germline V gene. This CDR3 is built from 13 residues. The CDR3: CASSNRAESGYTF. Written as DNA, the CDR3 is TGTGCCAGCAGCAACCGGGCCGAATCTGGCTACACCTTC.

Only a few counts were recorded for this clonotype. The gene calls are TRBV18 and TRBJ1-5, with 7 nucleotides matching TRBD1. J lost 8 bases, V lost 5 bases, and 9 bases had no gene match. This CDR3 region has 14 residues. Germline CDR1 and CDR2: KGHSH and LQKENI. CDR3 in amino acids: CASSTGAGEKPQHF. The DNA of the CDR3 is TGTGCCAGCTCAACAGGGGCAGGGGAGAAGCCCCAGCATTTT. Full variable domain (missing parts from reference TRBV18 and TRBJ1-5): NAGVMQNPRHLVRRRGQEARLRCSPMKGHSHVYWYRQLPEEGLKFMVYLQKENIIDESGMPKERFSAEFPKEGPSILRIQQVVRGDSAAYFCASSTGAGEKPQHFGDGTRLSIL.

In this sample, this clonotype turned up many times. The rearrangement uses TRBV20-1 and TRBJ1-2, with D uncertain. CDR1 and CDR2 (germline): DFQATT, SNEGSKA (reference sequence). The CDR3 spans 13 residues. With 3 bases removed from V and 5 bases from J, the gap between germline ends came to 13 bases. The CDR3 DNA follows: TGCAGTGCTAGTCCGACAAGGCCTTATGGCTACACCTTC. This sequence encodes CSASPTRPYGYTF.

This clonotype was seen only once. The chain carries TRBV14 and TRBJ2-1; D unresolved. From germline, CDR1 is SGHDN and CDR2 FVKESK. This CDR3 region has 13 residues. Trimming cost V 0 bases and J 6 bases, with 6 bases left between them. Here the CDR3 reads CASSQDFVNEQFF. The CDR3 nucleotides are TGTGCCAGCAGCCAAGATTTCGTCAATGAGCAGTTCTTC.